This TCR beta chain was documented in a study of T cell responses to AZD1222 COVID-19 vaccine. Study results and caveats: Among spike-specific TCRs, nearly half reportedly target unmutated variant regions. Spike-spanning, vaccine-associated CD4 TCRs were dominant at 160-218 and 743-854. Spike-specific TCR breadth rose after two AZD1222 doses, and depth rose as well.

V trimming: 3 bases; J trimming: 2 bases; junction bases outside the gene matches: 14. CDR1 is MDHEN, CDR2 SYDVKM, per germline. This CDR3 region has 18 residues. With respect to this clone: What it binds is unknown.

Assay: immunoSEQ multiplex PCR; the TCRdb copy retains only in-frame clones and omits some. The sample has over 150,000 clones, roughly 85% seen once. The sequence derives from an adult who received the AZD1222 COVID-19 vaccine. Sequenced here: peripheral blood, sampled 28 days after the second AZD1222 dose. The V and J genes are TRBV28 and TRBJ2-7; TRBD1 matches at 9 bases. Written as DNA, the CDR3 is TGTGCCAGCAGTTTTTGGGGTTTGGGACAGGGTTCGGCCTACGAGCAGTACTTC. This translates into CASSFWGLGQGSAYEQYF.